The TCR delta chain described here comes from a study of Vδ1+ human thymocytes (dated by TCRdb to the late 2010s). About the full investigation: As a data resource, the study described the mRNA-level TRG and TRD CDR3 repertoires of highly purified Vdelta1+ thymocytes obtained from young children. Earlier work had validated the multiplex-based CDR3 amplicon strategy against 5'RACE-based methods for generating CDR3 amplicons.

Of note for this clone: Its antigen is not yet known. The sample holds no much larger clone one base away, and base qualities are not on file.

Compared with germline, V lacks 5 bases and J lacks 1 base; bases without a gene match: 20. Sequences TSWWSYY (CDR1) and QGS (CDR2) are obtained from the germline V gene. The CDR3 sequence holds 20 residues, the cysteine and phenylalanine included. Solely the CDR3 DNA is kept, with 60 bases framed from the first base. General study outcomes and caveats: Because no clustering by age or sex was observed, donors were not stratified by these variables in the analyses. Although sort purity was high, around a fifth of thymic TRD sequences were Vdelta2 (with a few Vdelta3), in contrast to the peripheral blood Vdelta1+ controls. Many TRG clonotypes were found to be shared between donors (up to roughly 7x10^3), whereas TRD repertoires were found to be essentially private (max 116 shared). Thymic TRG and TRD repertoires appeared highly polyclonal with Gaussian CDR3 length distributions, unlike oligoclonal peripheral blood repertoires. Because unexpected Vdelta2 sequences could lead to misinterpretation of bulk repertoire data, the authors recommended using highly purified populations and validating at the single-cell level.

RNA was isolated using the RNeasy mini kit, and reverse transcription was performed with Superscript III. To generate the CDR3 amplicons, a multiplex PCR was run using pooled V-gene forward primers together with a constant-region reverse primer that carried Illumina adaptor overhangs. After gel purification, the amplicons were indexed with Nextera index primers during eight to nine additional PCR cycles and then purified using AMPure XP beads. Libraries were sequenced on an Illumina MiSeq with paired-end 250 bp reads, dual indexing and roughly 20% PhiX spike-in. In the paper's pipeline: FastQC was used to check read quality, and ea-utils fastq-join was used to merge TRG read pairs. IMGT/HighV-QUEST was used to annotate sequences, retaining only productive sequences with an unambiguous V-gene assignment, and each clonotype was defined by an identical CDR3 sequence. For downstream analysis, the tools were VDJtools 1.1.1, tcR 2.2.3, Treemap and vegan Shannon diversity in R 3.4.4. TCRdb reprocessed the public data with the CATT caller; entries with the same nucleotide sequence were combined afterwards. Here the V and J calls rest on TCRdb's processing, not on the authors' analysis. The sample table lists 70,000 to 90,000 delta-chain clones, around 30% of them with a count of one. Roughly 0.25% of the sample is in the top ten clones.

Thymic samples were depleted of alphabeta T cells, then CD3+ TCRVdelta1+ TCRVdelta2- thymocytes were FACS-sorted. Sorted Vdelta1+ thymocyte purity ranged from about 96% to 99.6%. The thymic specimens were obtained from fewer than ten paediatric patients who were undergoing corrective cardiac surgery and ranged in age from roughly 5 days to 16 months. The thymic tissue was dispersed, and mononuclear cells were isolated using a Histopaque-1077 density gradient. Staining used anti-TCRVdelta1 clone TS8.2, anti-TCRVdelta2 clone B6, anti-CD3 clone HIT3a and anti-TCRalphabeta clone IP26 antibodies. Recombination joined TRDV1 with TRDJ1; TRDD3 lines up with 9 middle nucleotides. Source material: Vdelta1+ gamma-delta thymocytes from the thymus. The cell subset or site label of this sample denotes: FACS-sorted CD3+ TCRalphabeta- TCRVdelta1+ TCRVdelta2- thymocytes. The sequence was collected from a boy less than two years old who had congenital heart surgery. CDR3 sequence: CALGTIDWRRGILITDKLIF. The DNA is as follows: TGTGCTCTTGGGACCATAGATTGGAGGCGGGGGATACTTATCACCGATAAACTCATCTTT.